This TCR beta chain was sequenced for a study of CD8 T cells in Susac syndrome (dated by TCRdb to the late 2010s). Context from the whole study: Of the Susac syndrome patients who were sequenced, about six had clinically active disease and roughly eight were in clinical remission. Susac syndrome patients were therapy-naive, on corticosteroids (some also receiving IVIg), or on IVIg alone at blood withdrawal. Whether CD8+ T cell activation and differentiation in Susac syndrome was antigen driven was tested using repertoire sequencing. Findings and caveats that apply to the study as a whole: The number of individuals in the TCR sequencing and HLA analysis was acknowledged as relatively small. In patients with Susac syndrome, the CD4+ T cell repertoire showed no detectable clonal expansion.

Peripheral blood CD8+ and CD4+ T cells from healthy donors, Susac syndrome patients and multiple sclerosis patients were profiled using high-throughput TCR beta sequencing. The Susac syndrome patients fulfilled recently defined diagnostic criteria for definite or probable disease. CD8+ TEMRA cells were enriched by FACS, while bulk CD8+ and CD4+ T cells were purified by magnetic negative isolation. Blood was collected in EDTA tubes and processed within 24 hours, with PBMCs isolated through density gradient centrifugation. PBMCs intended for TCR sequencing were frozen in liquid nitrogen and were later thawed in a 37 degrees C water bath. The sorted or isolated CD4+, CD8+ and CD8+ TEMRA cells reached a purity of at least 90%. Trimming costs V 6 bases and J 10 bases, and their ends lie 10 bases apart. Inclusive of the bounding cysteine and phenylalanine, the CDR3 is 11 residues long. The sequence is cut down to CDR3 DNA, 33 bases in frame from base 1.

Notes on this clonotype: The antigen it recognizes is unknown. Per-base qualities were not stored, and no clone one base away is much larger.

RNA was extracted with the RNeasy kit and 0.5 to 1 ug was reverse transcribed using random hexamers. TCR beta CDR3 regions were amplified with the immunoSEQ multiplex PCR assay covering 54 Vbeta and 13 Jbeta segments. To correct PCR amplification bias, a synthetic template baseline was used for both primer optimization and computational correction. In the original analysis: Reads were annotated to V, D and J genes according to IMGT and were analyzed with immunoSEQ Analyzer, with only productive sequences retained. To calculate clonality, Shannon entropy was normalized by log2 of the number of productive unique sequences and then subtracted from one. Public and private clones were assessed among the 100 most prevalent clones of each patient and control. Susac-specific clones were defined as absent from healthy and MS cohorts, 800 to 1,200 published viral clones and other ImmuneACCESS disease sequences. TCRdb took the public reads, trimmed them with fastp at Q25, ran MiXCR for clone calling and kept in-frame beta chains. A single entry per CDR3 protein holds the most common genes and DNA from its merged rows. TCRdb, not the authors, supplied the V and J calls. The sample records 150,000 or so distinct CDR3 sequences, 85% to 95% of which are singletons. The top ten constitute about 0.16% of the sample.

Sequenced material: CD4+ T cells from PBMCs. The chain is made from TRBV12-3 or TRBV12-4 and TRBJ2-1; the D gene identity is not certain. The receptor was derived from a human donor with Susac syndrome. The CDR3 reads CASSDPVEQFF. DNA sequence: TGTGCCAGCAGCGACCCCGTGGAGCAGTTCTTC.